This T cell receptor beta chain was obtained from a study of blood T cell repertoires in COVID-19. About the research overall: The samples span acute and convalescent COVID-19 from the United States, Italy and Spain.

Germline loops: CDR1 LNHNV, CDR2 YYDKDF (reference sequence). The trim removed 5 bases at V and 0 bases at J, leaving 14 bases unmatched. The CDR3 totals 20 residues. Authors' methods: Reference gene primer amplification gave estimated nucleated cell counts. Method: immunoSEQ multiplex PCR; TCRdb's copy keeps in-frame clones and lacks some. That table furnishes V, J and clone size, whereas the DNA furnished D and trimming. The sample has roughly 72,000 clones; more than 70% are singletons. The clonotype originates from a human donor in a cohort sampled during active COVID-19. The sequenced material came from peripheral blood. The chain carries TRBV15 and TRBJ1-3; 12 bases are shared with TRBD1. The CDR3 region is CATSFFHGTGGSSSGNTIYF. CDR3 DNA sequence: TGTGCCACCAGCTTTTTTCACGGGACAGGGGGCTCTAGCTCTGGAAACACCATATATTTT.